The 22 T cell receptor beta chains below come from one sample, sequenced in a study of T-cell memory formation after mild COVID-19. MiXCR was run by TCRdb on the 5' RACE reads, yielding one entry per CDR3 protein. The sample has about 300,000 distinct CDR3 sequences; roughly a fifth are singletons. Input material: PBMCs or a T cell subset sorted from them (not recorded which). These receptors all stem from a man younger than 30 who had mild COVID-19 (a few samples of this study predate the infection). Cell type and time point are not known.

CDR3: CASGEQNAQYF. The CDR3 bases are TGTGCCAGCGGGGAACAAAATGCCCAGTACTTC. The V and J genes are TRBV27 and TRBJ2-5; D ambiguous. CDR1 is MNHEY, CDR2 SMNVEV, per germline (reference sequence). V lost 8 bases, J lost 9 bases, and 13 bases lay in between. The CDR3 sequence is 11 residues long.

This clonotype has a handful of counts. V is TRBV27 and J is TRBJ2-1; D call uncertain. Germline V gene lookup returns CDR1 MNHEY and CDR2 SMNVEV (reference sequence). V was cut by 2 bases and J by 3 bases, with 8 bases left in between. This CDR3 has 14 residues. The CDR3 is CASSLEVDYNEQFF. The CDR3 bases are TGTGCCAGCAGTTTAGAGGTGGACTACAATGAGCAGTTCTTC.

This clonotype was seen more than once but under ten times. The chain uses TRBV9 and TRBJ2-3; D ambiguous. The CDR3 totals 14 residues. V shed 4 bases and J shed 3 bases, with 12 bases lying between them. Per the germline V gene, CDR1 is SGDLS and CDR2 is YYNGEE. DNA of the CDR3: TGTGCCAGCAGCACGTCTACCCATACAGATACGCAGTATTTT. This sequence encodes CASSTSTHTDTQYF.

By share, this clonotype ranks as medium-sized (0.01 to 0.1%). The chain carries TRBV20-1 and TRBJ2-3; D may correspond to TRBD1 or TRBD2 (5 bases each). The V and J ends lost 1 base and 5 bases respectively, with 16 bases between them. Germline-derived CDR1 and CDR2 are DFQATT and SNEGSKA (reference sequence). The CDR3 covers 15 residues. In DNA form, the CDR3 reads TGCAGTGCTAGAGCCCGGGACGAAGGAAGAGATACGCAGTATTTT. As protein: CSARARDEGRDTQYF.

In its sample, this clonotype was seen many times. V gene TRBV7-2 combines with J gene TRBJ2-1; 8 bases fit TRBD2. Germline V lookup: CDR1 SGHTA, CDR2 FQGNSA. This CDR3 has 15 amino acids. J was trimmed by 2 bases and V by 4 bases; bases with no gene match: 4. The CDR3 protein is CASSSAGDTYNEQFF. The CDR3 nucleotides are TGTGCCAGCAGCTCAGCGGGGGATACCTACAATGAGCAGTTCTTC.

This clonotype was recorded a few times. The chain is built from TRBV12-3 or TRBV12-4 and TRBJ2-3; D is tentatively TRBD1 or TRBD2 (7 bases each). V lost 5 bases and J 3 bases, leaving 15 bases between the germline ends. This CDR3 is 15 amino acids long. CDR3: CASSPQGGGTDTQYF. The CDR3 DNA is TGTGCCAGCAGTCCCCAGGGGGGGGGTACAGATACGCAGTATTTT.

This clonotype has more than one count but fewer than ten. V usage is TRBV28 and J usage is TRBJ2-1, with TRBD2 matching over 9 bases. Trimming at V came to 6 bases and at J to 7 bases, leaving 13 bases not matched to a gene. Germline values: CDR1 MDHEN, CDR2 SYDVKM. The CDR3 sequence is 16 residues long. The CDR3 DNA reads as TGTGCCAGCAGCTCGCCTAGCGGGGTTTCTTGGAATGAGCAGTTCTTC. Translated, it gives CASSSPSGVSWNEQFF.

This clonotype turned up a few times. V and J are TRBV5-1 and TRBJ2-1; D is possibly TRBD1 (5 bases). V was trimmed by 4 bases and J by 4 bases, leaving 15 bases between them. The length of the CDR3 is 15 residues. Germline V gene sequence: CDR1 SGHRS, CDR2 YFSETQ. The CDR3 region is CASSRTGPLYNEQFF. Written as DNA, the CDR3 is TGCGCCAGCAGCAGAACAGGCCCCTTATACAATGAGCAGTTCTTC.

This clonotype came up many times. This rearrangement joins TRBV7-2 to TRBJ2-2; D gene unclear. This CDR3 region has 14 residues. Between the trimmed V and J ends, which lost 1 base and 5 bases, there was a span of 8 bases. Germline-derived CDR1 and CDR2 are SGHTA and FQGNSA. CDR3 coding DNA: TGTGCCAGCAGCTTAGGCCCCCAAACCGGGGAGCTGTTTTTT. Amino acids: CASSLGPQTGELFF.

V and J are TRBV5-1 and TRBJ1-2; tentative D call: TRBD1 (5 bases). The germline CDR1 and CDR2 sequences are SGHRS and YFSETQ. CDR3 length equals 14 residues. With 4 bases removed from V and 7 bases from J, the gap between germline ends came to 17 bases. The CDR3 DNA is TGCGCCAGCAGCACCGGGACCCCGGGCAGTGGCTACACCTTC. Its protein is CASSTGTPGSGYTF.

This clonotype was seen only a few times. The rearrangement links TRBV7-9 to TRBJ2-2, with a tentative D call TRBD2 (6 bases). The V end was cut by 1 base, the J end by 1 base, with 13 bases between. Germline V gene data show CDR1 as SEHNR and CDR2 as FQNEAQ (reference sequence). The CDR3 sequence is 17 residues long. CDR3: CASSLVRGVGNTGELFF. Written as DNA, the CDR3 is TGTGCCAGCAGCTTAGTCCGCGGGGTAGGGAACACCGGGGAGCTGTTTTTT.

The chain has TRBV13 and TRBJ2-1; TRBD2 agrees at 10 bases. The CDR3 consists of 18 residues. Germline CDR1 reads PRHDT; CDR2 reads FYEKMQ (reference sequence). Trimming removed 1 base from V and 8 bases from J; junction bases left unmatched: 14. The DNA for the CDR3 is TGTGCCAGCAGCTTAGATGTGGTAGCGGGGGGCCAAGGGGATGAGCAGTTCTTC. It codes for CASSLDVVAGGQGDEQFF.

This clonotype was seen many times. V is TRBV7-2 and J is TRBJ2-5; 7 positions match TRBD1. This CDR3 spans 13 amino acids. Germline V lookup: CDR1 SGHTA, CDR2 FQGNSA. V gave up 5 bases and J gave up 4 bases; unmatched junction bases: 4. The CDR3 spells CASSRNRGETQYF. The CDR3 bases are TGTGCCAGCAGCCGGAACAGGGGAGAGACCCAGTACTTC.

There are a few counts of this clonotype. This chain connects TRBV27 to TRBJ2-7, with D possibly being TRBD1 (5 bases). The CDR3 runs 14 residues. Deletions cut 2 bases from V and 2 bases from J, with 10 bases between. Germline-derived CDR1 and CDR2 are MNHEY and SMNVEV (reference sequence). The CDR3 DNA follows: TGTGCCAGCAGTTTAAAGGGGTCCACCTACGAGCAGTACTTC. Its protein product is CASSLKGSTYEQYF.

As to this clonotype: One junction end disagrees with the germline gene, perhaps due to a read error. The chain employs TRBV24-1 and TRBJ2-4; D is unresolved. There are 9 residues in the CDR3. Germline CDR1 KGHDR, CDR2 SFDVKD. The CDR3 DNA follows: TGTGCCACCAGTGACTTACAGTCCTTC. Translated: CATSDLQSF.

This chain uses TRBV12-3 or TRBV12-4 with TRBJ2-4; TRBD2 is a possible D gene (6 bases). The CDR3 has 14 residues. Trimming cost V 5 bases and J 9 bases, with 17 bases left between them. The CDR3 protein is CASSVSGGQGIQYF. In nucleotides, the CDR3 is TGTGCCAGCAGTGTTAGCGGTGGCCAGGGCATTCAGTACTTC.

This clonotype was seen a few times. The V call is TRBV7-9, the J call TRBJ2-7; 7 nucleotides align to TRBD1. The CDR3 is 13 residues long. With 5 bases clipped from V and 7 bases from J, the junction kept 8 bases outside the gene matches. Germline V lookup: CDR1 SEHNR, CDR2 FQNEAQ (reference sequence). CDR3 sequence (DNA): TGTGCCAGCAGCCCCGGACAGGCGGCGGAGCAGTACGTC. This gives the protein CASSPGQAAEQYV.

This clonotype occurred a few times. V usage is TRBV7-9 and J usage is TRBJ2-5; D not resolved. Germline CDR1 is SEHNR and CDR2 is FQNEAQ (reference sequence). V was trimmed by 2 bases and J by 3 bases, leaving 10 bases between them. The CDR3 extends over 14 amino acids. CDR3 in amino acids: CASSLLPQKETQYF. Written as DNA, the CDR3 is TGTGCCAGCAGCTTACTGCCGCAAAAAGAGACCCAGTACTTC.

Ten or more counts support this clonotype. The chain's CDR3 is CASSSGGNTEAFF. CDR3 DNA sequence: TGTGCCAGCAGCTCAGGGGGAAACACTGAAGCTTTCTTT. J is TRBJ1-1 and V is TRBV7-9; 7 nucleotides agree with TRBD1. The CDR3 has 13 residues. Per germline, CDR1 SEHNR and CDR2 FQNEAQ (reference sequence). J lost 2 bases, V lost 4 bases, and 1 base had no gene match. The complete variable domain, with remaining parts taken from reference TRBV7-9 and TRBJ1-1, reads DTGVSQNPRHKITKRGQNVTFRCDPISEHNRLYWYRQTLGQGPEFLTYFQNEAQLEKSRLLSDRFSAERPKGSFSTLEIQRTEQGDSAMYLCASSSGGNTEAFFGQGTRLTVV.

This sequence joins TRBV7-9 and TRBJ1-2; no clear D. V was shortened by 5 bases and J by 8 bases, with 15 bases between the two germline ends. The CDR3 has 13 amino acids. From germline, CDR1 is SEHNR and CDR2 FQNEAQ (reference sequence). CDR3 region: CASSPPEEPGYTF. For the CDR3, the DNA is TGTGCCAGCAGCCCCCCCGAAGAGCCCGGCTACACCTTC.

This clonotype has just a few counts. The chain links TRBV6-5 to TRBJ1-6; TRBD1 might be the D (5 bases). The CDR3 covers 14 residues. Germline V gene lookup returns CDR1 MNHEY and CDR2 SVGAGI. The V end was cut by 6 bases, the J end by 9 bases, with 15 bases between. The CDR3 protein is CASSLGGKGSPLHF. CDR3 DNA sequence: TGTGCCAGCAGCCTCGGGGGAAAGGGTTCACCCCTCCACTTT.

The CDR3 DNA reads TGTGCCAGCAGCCAGGGGTGGGCAGGGGGCTACACCTTC. It is translated as CASSQGWAGGYTF. J is TRBJ1-2 and V is TRBV12-3 or TRBV12-4; possible D gene TRBD1, 6 bases. Trimming took 6 bases from V and 8 from J, leaving 16 bases between them. CDR3 size: 13 residues.